This T cell receptor beta chain was observed in a study of T cell repertoires in cytomegalovirus infection. Study in general: TCR beta signatures that were public indicated CMV infection and matching HLA type. Regarding the study as a whole: Frequencies of public TCR beta families were cumulated, and this identified carriers of CMV plus the relevant HLA. CMV-specific TCR beta clonotypes restricted by HLA-C were the ones dominating the ex vivo response.

This clonotype was seen repeatedly, ten times or more. The antigen is undetermined. Germline V lookup: CDR1 SGHTA, CDR2 FQGNSA. V was clipped by 5 bases and J by 7 bases, with 11 bases between them. This CDR3 contains 12 residues. TCRdb independently ran MiXCR on the reads; one entry per CDR3 protein. The data contain 100,000 to 150,000 distinct CDR3 sequences, approximately 9.2% of them singletons. The chain employs TRBV7-2 and TRBJ1-1; D unresolved. The source of this sequence is a human donor in good health (CMV status not recorded). Some clones in this sample may be carry-over from other donors' samples. Sequenced input: PBMCs. CDR3 DNA: TGTGCCAGCAGCCTCTACCCAGGTGAAGCTTTCTTT. Residues: CASSLYPGEAFF.